This note documents a single T cell receptor beta chain sequence. The CDR3 has 14 residues. The germline gives CDR1 MDHEN, CDR2 SYDVKM. The germline V and J ends were trimmed by 9 bases and 3 bases, with 15 bases remaining between them. The entry originates in a study of blood T cell repertoires in COVID-19. Study-level background: Specimens from acute and convalescent COVID-19 originated in the United States, Italy and Spain.

Profiled with immunoSEQ multiplex PCR; TCRdb holds only in-frame clones, not every one. The table lists approximately 82,000 clones, 92% of them singletons, with nearly 6.5% in the top ten. The V gene is TRBV28, the J gene TRBJ2-1; D may be TRBD1 (6 bases). The TCR originated in a woman in her fifties or sixties with active COVID-19. The sample consisted of peripheral blood. CDR3 nucleotides: TGTGCCAGTAAAGAGGGGGTCGGCTACAATGAGCAGTTCTTC. The encoded protein is CASKEGVGYNEQFF.